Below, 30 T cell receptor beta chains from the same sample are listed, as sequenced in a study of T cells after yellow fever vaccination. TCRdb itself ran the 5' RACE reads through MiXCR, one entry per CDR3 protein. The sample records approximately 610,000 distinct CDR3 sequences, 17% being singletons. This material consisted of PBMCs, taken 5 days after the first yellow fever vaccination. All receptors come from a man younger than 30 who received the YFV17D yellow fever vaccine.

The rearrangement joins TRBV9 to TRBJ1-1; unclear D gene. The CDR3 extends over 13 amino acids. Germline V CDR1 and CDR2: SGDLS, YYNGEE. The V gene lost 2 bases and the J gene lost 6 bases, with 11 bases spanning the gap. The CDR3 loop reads CASSVAPAAEAFF. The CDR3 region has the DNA TGTGCCAGCAGCGTGGCCCCGGCAGCTGAAGCTTTCTTT.

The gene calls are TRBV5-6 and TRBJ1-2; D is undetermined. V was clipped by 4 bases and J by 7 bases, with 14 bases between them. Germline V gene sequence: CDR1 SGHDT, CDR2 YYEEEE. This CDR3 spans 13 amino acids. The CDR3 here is CASSARRLCGYTF. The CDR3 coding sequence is TGTGCCAGCAGCGCTCGCCGTCTCTGTGGCTACACCTTC.

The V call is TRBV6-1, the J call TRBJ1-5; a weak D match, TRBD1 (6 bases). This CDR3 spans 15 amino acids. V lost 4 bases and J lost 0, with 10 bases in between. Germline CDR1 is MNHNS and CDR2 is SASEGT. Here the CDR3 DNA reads TGTGCCAGCAGTGCGACAGGCTATAGCAATCAGCCCCAGCATTTT. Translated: CASSATGYSNQPQHF.

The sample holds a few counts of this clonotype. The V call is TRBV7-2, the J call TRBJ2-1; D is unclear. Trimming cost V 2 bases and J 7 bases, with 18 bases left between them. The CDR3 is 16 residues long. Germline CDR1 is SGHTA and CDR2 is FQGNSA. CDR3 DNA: TGTGCCAGCAGCTTATACCGCGCGTGGGCTCGGAATGAGCAGTTCTTC. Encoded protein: CASSLYRAWARNEQFF.

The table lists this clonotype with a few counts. Written as DNA, the CDR3 is TGCATGATGACTAGCGGGGGGGACAATGAGCAGTTCTTC. Translated: CMMTSGGDNEQFF. The V gene is TRBV20-1, the J gene TRBJ2-1; TRBD2 aligns across 14 bases. From germline, CDR1 is DFQATT and CDR2 SNEGSKA (reference sequence). The CDR3 contains 13 residues.

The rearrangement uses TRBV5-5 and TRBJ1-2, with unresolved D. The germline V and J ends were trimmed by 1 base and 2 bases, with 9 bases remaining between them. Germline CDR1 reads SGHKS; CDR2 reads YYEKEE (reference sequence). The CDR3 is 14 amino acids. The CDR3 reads CASSLNAENYGYTF. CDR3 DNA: TGTGCCAGCAGCTTGAATGCGGAGAACTATGGCTACACCTTC. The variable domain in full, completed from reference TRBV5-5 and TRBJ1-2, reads DAGVTQSPTHLIKTRGQQVTLRCSPISGHKSVSWYQQVLGQGPQFIFQYYEKEERGRGNFPDRFSARQFPNYSSELNVNALLLGDSALYLCASSLNAENYGYTFGSGTRLTVV.

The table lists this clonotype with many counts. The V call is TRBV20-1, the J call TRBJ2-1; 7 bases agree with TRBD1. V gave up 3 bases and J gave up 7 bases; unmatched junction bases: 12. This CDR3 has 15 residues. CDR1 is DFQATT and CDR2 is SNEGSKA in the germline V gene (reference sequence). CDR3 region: CSASAITGEWNEQFF. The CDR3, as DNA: TGCAGTGCTAGTGCCATCACAGGGGAGTGGAATGAGCAGTTCTTC.

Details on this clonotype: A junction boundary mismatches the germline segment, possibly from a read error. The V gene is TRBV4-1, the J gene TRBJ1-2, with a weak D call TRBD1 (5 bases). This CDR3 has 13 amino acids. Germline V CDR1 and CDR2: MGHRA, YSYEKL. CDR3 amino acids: CASSLGLLYGYTF. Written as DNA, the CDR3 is TGTGCCAGCAGCCTGGGACTCCTCTATGGCTACACCTTC.

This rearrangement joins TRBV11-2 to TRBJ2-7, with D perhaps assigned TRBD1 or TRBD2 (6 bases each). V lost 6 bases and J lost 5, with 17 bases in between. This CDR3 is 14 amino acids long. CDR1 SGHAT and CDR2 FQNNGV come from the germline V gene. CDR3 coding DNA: TGTGCCAGCAGTACAGGGAGGTCGACGGACGAGCAGTACTTC. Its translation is CASSTGRSTDEQYF.

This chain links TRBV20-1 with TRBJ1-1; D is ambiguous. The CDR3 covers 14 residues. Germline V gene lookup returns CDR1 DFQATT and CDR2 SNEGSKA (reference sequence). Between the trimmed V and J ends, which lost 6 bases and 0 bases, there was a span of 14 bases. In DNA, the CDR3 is TGCAGTGCCCCGCTGGGAGGGATGAACACTGAAGCTTTCTTT. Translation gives CSAPLGGMNTEAFF.

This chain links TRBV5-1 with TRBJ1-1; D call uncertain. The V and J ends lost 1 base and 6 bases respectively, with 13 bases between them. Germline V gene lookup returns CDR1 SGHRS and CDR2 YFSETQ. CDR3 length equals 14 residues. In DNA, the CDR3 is TGCGCCAGCAGCTTGCGGGGTTCCGGCCCTGAAGCTTTCTTT. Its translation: CASSLRGSGPEAFF.

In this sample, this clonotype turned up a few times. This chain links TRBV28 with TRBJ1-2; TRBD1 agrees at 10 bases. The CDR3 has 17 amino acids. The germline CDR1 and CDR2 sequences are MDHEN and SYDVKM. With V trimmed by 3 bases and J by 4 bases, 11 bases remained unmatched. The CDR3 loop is CASSFYRDRGLSYGYTF. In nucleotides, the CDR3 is TGTGCCAGCAGTTTCTATCGGGACAGGGGCCTTAGCTATGGCTACACCTTC.

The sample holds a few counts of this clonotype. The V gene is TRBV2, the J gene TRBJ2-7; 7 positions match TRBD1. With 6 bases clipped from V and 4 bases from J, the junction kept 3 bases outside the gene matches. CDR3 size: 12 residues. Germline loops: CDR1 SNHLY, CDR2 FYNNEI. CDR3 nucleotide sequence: TGTGCCAGCAGGTTACAGGGGTACGAGCAGTACGTC. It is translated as CASRLQGYEQYV.

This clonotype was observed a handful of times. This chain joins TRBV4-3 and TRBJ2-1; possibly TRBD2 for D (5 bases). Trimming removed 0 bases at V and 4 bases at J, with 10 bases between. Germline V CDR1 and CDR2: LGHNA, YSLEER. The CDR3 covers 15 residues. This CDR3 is CASSQDRTGYNEQFF. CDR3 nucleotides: TGCGCCAGCAGCCAAGATAGAACGGGATACAATGAGCAGTTCTTC.

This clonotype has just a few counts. CDR3 nucleotide sequence: TGCAGTGCTGGGACGGCAGTACCCCAAGAGACCCAGTACTTC. Its protein is CSAGTAVPQETQYF. The J gene is TRBJ2-5, the V gene TRBV20-1; D is possibly TRBD1 or TRBD2 (5 bases each). The CDR3 has 14 residues. CDR1 is DFQATT and CDR2 is SNEGSKA in the germline V gene (reference sequence). Trimming shortened V by 5 bases and J by 1 base, and 14 bases separated the two germline ends.

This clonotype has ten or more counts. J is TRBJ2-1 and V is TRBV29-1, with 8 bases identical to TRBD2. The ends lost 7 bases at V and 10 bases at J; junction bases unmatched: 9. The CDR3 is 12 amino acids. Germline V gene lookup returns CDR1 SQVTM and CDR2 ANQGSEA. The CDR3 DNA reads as TGCAGCGCCCCGGCCGGGGGGGCCGAGCAGTTCTTC. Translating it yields CSAPAGGAEQFF.

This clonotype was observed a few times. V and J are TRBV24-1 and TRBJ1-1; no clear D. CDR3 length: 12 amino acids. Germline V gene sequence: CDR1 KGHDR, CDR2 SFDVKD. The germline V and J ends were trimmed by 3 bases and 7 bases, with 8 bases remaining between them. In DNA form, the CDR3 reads TGTGCCACCAGTGATGGTCTAGGTGAAGCTTTCTTT. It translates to CATSDGLGEAFF.

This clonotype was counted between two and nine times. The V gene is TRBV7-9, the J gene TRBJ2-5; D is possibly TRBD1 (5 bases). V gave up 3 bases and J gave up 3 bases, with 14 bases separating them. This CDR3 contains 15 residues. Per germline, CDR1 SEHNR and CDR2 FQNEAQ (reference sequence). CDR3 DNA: TGTGCCAGCAGCTTGTTCTGGCCAGGGAAAGAGACCCAGTACTTC. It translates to CASSLFWPGKETQYF.

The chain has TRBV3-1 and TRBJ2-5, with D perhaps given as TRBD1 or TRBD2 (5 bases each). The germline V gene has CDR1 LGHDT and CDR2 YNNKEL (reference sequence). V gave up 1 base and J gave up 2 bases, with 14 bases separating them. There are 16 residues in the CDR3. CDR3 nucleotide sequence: TGTGCCAGCAGCCAAGTGGTCGGGACGGGACAAGAGACCCAGTACTTC. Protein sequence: CASSQVVGTGQETQYF.

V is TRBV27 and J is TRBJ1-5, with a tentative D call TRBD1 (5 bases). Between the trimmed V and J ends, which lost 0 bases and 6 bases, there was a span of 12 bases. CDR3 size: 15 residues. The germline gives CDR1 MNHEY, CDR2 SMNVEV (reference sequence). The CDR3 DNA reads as TGTGCCAGCAGTTTATCAGGGGCAGGGAGTCAGCCCCAGCATTTT. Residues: CASSLSGAGSQPQHF.

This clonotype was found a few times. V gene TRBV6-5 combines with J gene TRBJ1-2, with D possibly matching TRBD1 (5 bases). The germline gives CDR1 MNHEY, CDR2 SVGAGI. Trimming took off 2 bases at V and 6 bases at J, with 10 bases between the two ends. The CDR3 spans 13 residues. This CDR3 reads CASSYEGRDGYTF. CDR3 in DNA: TGTGCCAGCAGTTACGAGGGGAGGGATGGCTACACCTTC.

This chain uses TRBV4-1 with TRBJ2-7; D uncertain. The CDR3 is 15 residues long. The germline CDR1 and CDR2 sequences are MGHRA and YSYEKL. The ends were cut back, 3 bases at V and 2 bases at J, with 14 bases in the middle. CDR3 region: CASSQTTLTPYEQYF. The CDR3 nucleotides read TGCGCCAGCAGCCAGACAACCCTAACCCCCTACGAGCAGTACTTC.

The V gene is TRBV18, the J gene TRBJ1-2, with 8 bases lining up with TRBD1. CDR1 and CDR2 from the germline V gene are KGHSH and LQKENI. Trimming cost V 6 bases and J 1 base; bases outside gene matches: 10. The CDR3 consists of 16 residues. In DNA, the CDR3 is TGTGCCAGCTCCCGGGGACAGGCTGCTCTTAACTATGGCTACACCTTC. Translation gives CASSRGQAALNYGYTF. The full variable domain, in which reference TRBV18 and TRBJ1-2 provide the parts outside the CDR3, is NAGVMQNPRHLVRRRGQEARLRCSPMKGHSHVYWYRQLPEEGLKFMVYLQKENIIDESGMPKERFSAEFPKEGPSILRIQQVVRGDSAAYFCASSRGQAALNYGYTFGSGTRLTVV.

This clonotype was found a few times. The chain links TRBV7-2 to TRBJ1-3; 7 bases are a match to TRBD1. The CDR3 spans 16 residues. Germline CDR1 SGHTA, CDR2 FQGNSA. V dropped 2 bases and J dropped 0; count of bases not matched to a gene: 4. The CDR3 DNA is TGTGCCAGCAGCTTATGGACAGGCGTCTCTGGAAACACCATATATTTT. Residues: CASSLWTGVSGNTIYF.

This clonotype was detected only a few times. CDR3 DNA sequence: TGTGCCAGCAGCCCTCGGGGGAGGGAGGAGGTCAATCAGCCCCAGCATTTT. Protein sequence: CASSPRGREEVNQPQHF. The chain is built from TRBV7-9 and TRBJ1-5; a possible D gene is TRBD1 (5 bases). CDR1 and CDR2 from the germline V gene are SEHNR and FQNEAQ (reference sequence). The germline V and J ends were trimmed by 5 bases and 3 bases, with 20 bases remaining between them. The CDR3 contains 17 residues. Supplemented by reference TRBV7-9 and TRBJ1-5, the full variable domain reads DTGVSQNPRHKITKRGQNVTFRCDPISEHNRLYWYRQTLGQGPEFLTYFQNEAQLEKSRLLSDRFSAERPKGSFSTLEIQRTEQGDSAMYLCASSPRGREEVNQPQHFGDGTRLSIL.

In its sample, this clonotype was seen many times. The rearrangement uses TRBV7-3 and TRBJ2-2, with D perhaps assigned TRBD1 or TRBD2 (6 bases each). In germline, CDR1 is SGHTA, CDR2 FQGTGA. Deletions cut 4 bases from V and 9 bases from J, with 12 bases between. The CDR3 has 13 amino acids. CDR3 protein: CASSSRGARELFF. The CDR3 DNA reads TGTGCCAGCAGCTCGAGGGGGGCGAGGGAGCTGTTTTTT. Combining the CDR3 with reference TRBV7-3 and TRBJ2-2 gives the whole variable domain GAGVSQTPSNKVTEKGKYVELRCDPISGHTALYWYRQSLGQGPEFLIYFQGTGAADDSGLPNDRFFAVRPEGSVSTLKIQRTERGDSAVYLCASSSRGARELFFGEGSRLTVL.

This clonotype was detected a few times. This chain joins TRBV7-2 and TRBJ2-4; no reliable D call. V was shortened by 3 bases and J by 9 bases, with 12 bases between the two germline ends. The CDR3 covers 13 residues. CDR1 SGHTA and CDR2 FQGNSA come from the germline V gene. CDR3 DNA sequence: TGTGCCAGCAGCTTTTTGGTCTTGGGCATTCAGTACTTC. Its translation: CASSFLVLGIQYF.

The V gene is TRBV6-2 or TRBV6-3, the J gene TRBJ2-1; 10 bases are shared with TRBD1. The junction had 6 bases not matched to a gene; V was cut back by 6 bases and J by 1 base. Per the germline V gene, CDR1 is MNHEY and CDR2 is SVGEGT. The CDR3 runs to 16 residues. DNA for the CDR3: TGTGCCAGCAGGCATGACAGGGGGCTATCCTACAATGAGCAGTTCTTC. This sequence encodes CASRHDRGLSYNEQFF.

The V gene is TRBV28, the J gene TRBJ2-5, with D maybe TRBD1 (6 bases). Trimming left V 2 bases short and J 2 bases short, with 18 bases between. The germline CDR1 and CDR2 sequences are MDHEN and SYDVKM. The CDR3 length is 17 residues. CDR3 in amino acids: CASSLKGRGPVQETQYF. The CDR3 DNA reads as TGTGCCAGCAGTTTAAAGGGCAGGGGACCCGTACAAGAGACCCAGTACTTC.

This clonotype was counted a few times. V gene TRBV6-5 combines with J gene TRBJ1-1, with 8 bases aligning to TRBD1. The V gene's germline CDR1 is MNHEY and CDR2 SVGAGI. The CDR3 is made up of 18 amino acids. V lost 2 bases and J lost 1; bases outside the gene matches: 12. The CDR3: CASSYPDRGDKANTEAFF. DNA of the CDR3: TGTGCCAGCAGTTACCCCGACAGGGGCGATAAAGCGAACACTGAAGCTTTCTTT.